One and the same sample provided the 22 T cell receptor beta chains below, sequenced in a study of T cells in Graves' hyperthyroidism and ophthalmopathy. Amplification of TCR beta CDR3 regions was performed using RNA transcripts as template. First-round RT-PCR targeting the TCR CDR3 was performed with the HTBI primer set. MiXCR was run by TCRdb on the multiplex PCR reads, yielding one entry per CDR3 protein. The data hold 530,000 or so distinct CDR3 sequences, with around 24% observed a single time. The sequencing input was blood. The receptors here all came from a woman in her twenties or thirties with Graves' ophthalmopathy.

V gene TRBV12-3 or TRBV12-4 combines with J gene TRBJ2-7; TRBD1 aligns across 8 bases. After removal of 1 base from V and 3 bases from J, the junction contained 14 bases not matched to a gene. This CDR3 has 18 amino acids. CDR3 region: CASSLGKGVSDRDYEQYF. In DNA, the CDR3 is TGTGCCAGCAGTTTAGGTAAAGGGGTGTCGGACAGGGACTACGAGCAGTACTTC.

The chain joins TRBV27 to TRBJ2-7, with 8 bases aligning to TRBD2. The trim removed 6 bases at V and 7 bases at J, leaving 11 bases unmatched. The germline V gene encodes CDR1 MNHEY and CDR2 SMNVEV (reference sequence). CDR3 length equals 14 residues. The CDR3 protein is CASSFGSGAGEQYF. CDR3 DNA: TGTGCCAGCAGCTTCGGTAGCGGGGCCGGGGAGCAGTACTTC.

The genes are TRBV29-1 and TRBJ1-2; maybe TRBD1 (5 bases). Germline lookup yields CDR1 SQVTM and CDR2 ANQGSEA. Trimming took off 4 bases at V and 5 bases at J, with 8 bases between the two ends. The CDR3 has 11 amino acids. Here the CDR3 DNA reads TGCAGCGTTGCTTCAGGGTATGGCTACACCTTC. It encodes CSVASGYGYTF.

This clonotype has ten or more counts. The chain links TRBV28 to TRBJ1-2; no definite D call. CDR1 is MDHEN, CDR2 SYDVKM, per germline. This CDR3 is 13 amino acids long. V was shortened by 4 bases and J by 8 bases, with 14 bases between the two germline ends. In DNA, the CDR3 is TGTGCCAGCAGTTCTGCCGGGGTCCGAGGCTACACCTTC. It specifies CASSSAGVRGYTF.

This clonotype has at least ten counts. The chain recombines TRBV10-3 with TRBJ1-1; D not resolved. The CDR3 is 15 amino acids. Germline V gene data show CDR1 as ENHRY and CDR2 as SYGVKD. Trimming took 10 bases from V and 1 from J, leaving 19 bases between them. This chain's CDR3 is CATRWTDGANTEAFF. In nucleotides, the CDR3 is TGTGCCACCAGATGGACCGACGGAGCGAACACTGAAGCTTTCTTT.

This clonotype was observed at least ten times. The chain couples TRBV7-6 to TRBJ1-1, with a possible D match to TRBD1 (5 bases). The ends were cut back, 0 bases at V and 5 bases at J, with 16 bases in the middle. The length of the CDR3 is 16 residues. CDR1 and CDR2 from the germline V gene are SGHVS and FNYEAQ. The CDR3 here is CASSLASSQGGTEAFF. DNA for the CDR3: TGTGCCAGCAGCTTAGCGTCTAGCCAGGGTGGGACTGAAGCTTTCTTT.

This clonotype has ten or more counts. The gene calls are TRBV6-1 and TRBJ1-1, with D perhaps matching TRBD1 (6 bases). From germline, CDR1 is MNHNS and CDR2 SASEGT. This CDR3 has 14 amino acids. With 6 bases removed from V and 4 bases from J, the gap between germline ends came to 15 bases. CDR3 nucleotides: TGTGCCAGCAGAGTCGACAGGCGCCTCACTGAAGCTTTCTTT. Its translation is CASRVDRRLTEAFF.

The chain links TRBV6-1 to TRBJ2-7; 12 bases match TRBD2. There are 15 residues in the CDR3. CDR1 MNHNS and CDR2 SASEGT come from the germline V gene. V shed 6 bases, J shed 4 bases, and the junction held 7 bases outside the gene matches. The CDR3 loop is CASSAGLAGWYEQYF. Here the CDR3 DNA reads TGTGCCAGCAGCGCCGGACTAGCGGGATGGTACGAGCAGTACTTC.

The sample holds many counts of this clonotype. The rearrangement joins TRBV24-1 to TRBJ2-3; D is unclear. The CDR3 loop spans 12 amino acids. V was clipped by 5 bases and J by 2 bases, with 4 bases between them. Germline loops: CDR1 KGHDR, CDR2 SFDVKD. The CDR3, as DNA: TGTGCCACCAGTGCCAACACAGATACGCAGTATTTT. Translating gives CATSANTDTQYF.

This clonotype was recorded once. CDR3 protein: CASSTGTGYNQPQHF. CDR3 sequence (DNA): TGCGCCAGCAGCACTGGTACAGGGTACAATCAGCCCCAGCATTTT. The chain links TRBV5-1 to TRBJ1-5; a possible D gene is TRBD1 (6 bases). V lost 4 bases, J lost 3 bases, and 14 bases lay in between. Germline V gene sequence: CDR1 SGHRS, CDR2 YFSETQ. This CDR3 has 15 residues.

This clonotype has ten or more counts. The rearrangement links TRBV20-1 to TRBJ1-2; 11 bases are a match to TRBD1. This CDR3 region has 14 residues. Germline trimming cut 1 base from V and 4 bases from J; bases unmatched to any gene: 2. In germline, CDR1 is DFQATT, CDR2 SNEGSKA (reference sequence). CDR3 DNA sequence: TGCAGTGCTAGAGGGACAGGGGGCGTCTATGGCTACACCTTC. Translated, it gives CSARGTGGVYGYTF.

This clonotype has at least ten counts. The chain recombines TRBV7-3 with TRBJ1-1, with TRBD1 matching over 9 bases. There are 14 residues in the CDR3. V was clipped by 5 bases and J by 4 bases; unmatched bases: 5. CDR1 is SGHTA and CDR2 is FQGTGA in the germline V gene. As DNA, the CDR3 is TGTGCCAGCAGCGGGGGACAGGGTGGCACTGAAGCTTTCTTT. It is translated as CASSGGQGGTEAFF.

This clonotype was observed many times. The chain is built from TRBV6-2 or TRBV6-3 and TRBJ2-7; unclear D gene. The ends were cut back, 5 bases at V and 3 bases at J, with 14 bases in the middle. The CDR3 is 14 residues long. From germline, CDR1 is MNHEY and CDR2 SVGEGT. The CDR3 DNA is TGTGCCAGCAGTCCAGACTCTTACATCTACGAGCAGTACTTC. Translated, it gives CASSPDSYIYEQYF.

In its sample, this clonotype was seen many times. This sequence joins TRBV12-3 or TRBV12-4 and TRBJ2-7, with D perhaps matching TRBD2 (5 bases). The CDR3 has 14 amino acids. V was cut by 5 bases and J by 5 bases, with 16 bases left in between. The DNA of the CDR3 is TGTGCCAGCAGTCCGGGGATACGTCGGGACGAGCAGTACTTC. Protein: CASSPGIRRDEQYF.

This clonotype was detected many times. The V and J genes are TRBV11-1 and TRBJ2-6; D may be TRBD2 (5 bases). Germline V gene lookup returns CDR1 SGHAT and CDR2 FQDESV (reference sequence). This CDR3 is built from 15 residues. V dropped 8 bases and J dropped 0 bases, with 11 bases sitting between them. CDR3 sequence (DNA): TGTGCCAGCGGGTTTGCGGGCTCTGGGGCCAACGTCCTGACTTTC. It is translated as CASGFAGSGANVLTF.

There are many counts of this clonotype. The chain couples TRBV20-1 to TRBJ1-5; 7 bases are a match to TRBD1. The CDR3 length is 14 residues. The germline CDR1 and CDR2 sequences are DFQATT and SNEGSKA (reference sequence). The junction had 10 bases not matched to a gene; V was cut back by 6 bases and J by 5 bases. The CDR3 spells CSASTTGPYQPQHF. The CDR3 DNA reads as TGCAGTGCCTCCACGACAGGGCCCTATCAGCCCCAGCATTTT.

This clonotype occurred many times. V and J are TRBV27 and TRBJ1-2, with TRBD1 identical over 8 bases. The CDR3 covers 14 residues. Germline CDR1 MNHEY, CDR2 SMNVEV (reference sequence). Germline trimming cut 6 bases from V and 4 bases from J; bases unmatched to any gene: 7. Written as DNA, the CDR3 is TGTGCCAGCAGGCGACAGGGGACGAGCTATGGCTACACCTTC. The encoded protein is CASRRQGTSYGYTF.

Details on this clonotype: A much larger clone differs by one base, so this may be a read error. The rearrangement joins TRBV6-5 to TRBJ2-5, with D unresolved. The CDR3 is made up of 14 amino acids. V was clipped by 0 bases and J by 2 bases, with 7 bases between them. Germline-derived CDR1 and CDR2 are MNHEY and SVGAGI. The CDR3 loop reads CASSYSSLQETQYF. CDR3 DNA sequence: TGTGCCAGCAGTTACTCGAGCCTACAAGAGACCCAGTACTTC.

This clonotype was seen more than once but under ten times. The rearrangement joins TRBV5-1 to TRBJ2-2, with a possible D match to TRBD1 (6 bases). Between the trimmed V and J ends, which lost 4 bases and 2 bases, there was a span of 15 bases. The CDR3 runs to 16 residues. Germline CDR1 reads SGHRS; CDR2 reads YFSETQ. CDR3 nucleotides: TGCGCCAGCAGCCCAGGACAGATTCTTAACACCGGGGAGCTGTTTTTT. Amino acid sequence: CASSPGQILNTGELFF.

As concerns this clonotype: Here the CDR3 omits its conserved ending phenylalanine or tryptophan, so a read error is the likely source. This rearrangement joins TRBV6-1 to TRBJ1-1; TRBD1 might be the D (6 bases). V gave up 9 bases and J gave up 1 base, with 15 bases separating them. Germline V gene lookup returns CDR1 MNHNS and CDR2 SASEGT. The CDR3 consists of 14 residues. CDR3 sequence reads: CASTLQQGNTEAFC. The CDR3, as DNA: TGTGCCAGTACCCTTCAACAGGGGAACACTGAAGCTTTCTGT.

This clonotype turned up a few times. The V gene is TRBV28, the J gene TRBJ1-1, with D tentatively TRBD1 (5 bases). V was shortened by 10 bases and J by 4 bases, with 22 bases between the two germline ends. The CDR3 contains 15 residues. In germline, CDR1 is MDHEN, CDR2 SYDVKM. As DNA, the CDR3 is TGTGCCACCACTGCCCGGGACGGATATCTCACTGAAGCTTTCTTT. This translates into CATTARDGYLTEAFF.

This clonotype was observed at least ten times. The chain uses TRBV12-3 or TRBV12-4 and TRBJ1-1; D remains ambiguous. Trimming shortened V by 7 bases and J by 1 base, and 10 bases separated the two germline ends. The CDR3 covers 13 residues. The CDR3 coding sequence is TGTGCCAGCATTAGGAGGGAGAACACTGAAGCTTTCTTT. Its protein is CASIRRENTEAFF.